Listed here are 18 T cell receptor beta chains from one sample, sequenced in a study of CXCR3-negative and CXCR3-positive naive CD8 T cells. Notes on the study in general: For CXCR3-positive naive cells, TRB CDR3s were more hydrophobic than those of CXCR3-negative naive cells.

For these receptors, no antigen is known. Each TRB cDNA library was prepared by 5' RACE (with UMI labels). TCRdb reprocessed the 5' RACE reads and keeps a single row for each CDR3 protein, giving no DNA. The table lists roughly 80,000 distinct CDR3 sequences. Sequencing was carried out using naive CXCR3+ CD8+ T cells from blood. Subset denoted: CD45RO-CCR7+CD27+CD95- naive CD8+ T cells expressing CXCR3 (TNR3+). The receptors stem from a human donor in good health. Some clones in this sample may be carry-over from other donors' samples.

CDR3 sequence: CASSPPTGSGTEAFF. J is TRBJ1-1 and V is TRBV18; TCRdb's D call, TRBD1, is unchecked because there is no DNA. Germline V gene lookup returns CDR1 KGHSH and CDR2 LQKENI. The CDR3 runs to 15 residues. Full variable domain (outside the CDR3, taken from reference TRBV18 and TRBJ1-1): NAGVMQNPRHLVRRRGQEARLRCSPMKGHSHVYWYRQLPEEGLKFMVYLQKENIIDESGMPKERFSAEFPKEGPSILRIQQVVRGDSAAYFCASSPPTGSGTEAFFGQGTRLTVV.

The chain uses TRBV29-1 and TRBJ2-3; the D call of TRBD1 rests on TCRdb alone, since no DNA is present to check it. The CDR3 is 15 residues long. Germline lookup yields CDR1 SQVTM and CDR2 ANQGSEA. The CDR3 spells CSVGQGSTVADTQYF.

CDR3 sequence: CASSLGGKPFGNEQFF. V usage is TRBV5-4 and J usage is TRBJ2-1. The CDR3 sequence is 16 residues long. Germline V CDR1 and CDR2: SGHNT, YYREEE (reference sequence).

The chain links TRBV29-1 to TRBJ2-7; no DNA is available, so the TRBD2 call from TCRdb remains unchecked. Germline V gene data show CDR1 as SQVTM and CDR2 as ANQGSEA. The CDR3 totals 12 residues. CDR3: CSVESASLEQYF.

The rearrangement uses TRBV7-9 and TRBJ2-5; TCRdb proposes TRBD1, but this gene call is untestable without DNA. This CDR3 spans 15 amino acids. Germline-derived CDR1 and CDR2 are SEHNR and FQNEAQ (reference sequence). The CDR3 sequence is CASSLPGVRQETQYF.

The chain is built from TRBV5-5 and TRBJ1-3; TCRdb selects TRBD1, and the lack of DNA leaves this call unchecked. The CDR3 sequence is 11 residues long. Germline V lookup: CDR1 SGHKS, CDR2 YYEKEE (reference sequence). CDR3 in amino acids: CASSRQGAEYF.

This sequence joins TRBV29-1 and TRBJ2-1; TCRdb proposes TRBD1, but this gene call is untestable without DNA. The CDR3 is 15 amino acids. Germline V lookup: CDR1 SQVTM, CDR2 ANQGSEA. CDR3 in amino acids: CSVERGQGSYNEQFF.

The rearrangement links TRBV29-1 to TRBJ2-7; absent DNA, TCRdb's TRBD1 call cannot be checked. Looked up from germline, CDR1 is SQVTM and CDR2 is ANQGSEA. This CDR3 comprises 13 residues. CDR3 in amino acids: CSVPRQGSYEQYF.

The CDR3 loop is CASSGGTDTQYF. The chain recombines TRBV2 with TRBJ2-3; the TRBD1 assignment by TCRdb is unverifiable without DNA. CDR3 size: 12 residues. From germline, CDR1 is SNHLY and CDR2 FYNNEI.

V and J are TRBV4-3 and TRBJ2-7; TCRdb returns TRBD1, unconfirmable since there is no DNA. This CDR3 contains 19 residues. Germline V gene lookup returns CDR1 LGHNA and CDR2 YSLEER. The CDR3 region is CASSQDAGEGGRKSYEQYF.

V and J are TRBV29-1 and TRBJ1-2; no DNA is available, so the TRBD1 call from TCRdb remains unchecked. The germline V gene encodes CDR1 SQVTM and CDR2 ANQGSEA. This CDR3 region has 13 residues. Here the CDR3 reads CSGQISGNYGYTF.

The chain carries TRBV4-2 and TRBJ1-1. Per germline, CDR1 LGHNA and CDR2 YNFKEQ. CDR3 length equals 14 residues. CDR3 amino acids: CASSPLRVNTEAFF.

The rearrangement joins TRBV6-5 to TRBJ2-7; TCRdb indicates TRBD2, and absent DNA this call remains unverified. CDR1 is MNHEY, CDR2 SVGAGI, per germline. CDR3 length equals 18 residues. Here the CDR3 reads CASSKLPLLAGNSYEQYF.

This chain uses TRBV7-9 with TRBJ2-7; checking the TCRdb D call of TRBD1 is not possible without DNA. This CDR3 spans 17 amino acids. The V gene's germline CDR1 is SEHNR and CDR2 FQNEAQ (reference sequence). The CDR3 is CASSPPGNLAGSYEQYF.

This chain uses TRBV7-8 with TRBJ2-1; TCRdb reports TRBD2, a call that lacks DNA to check it against. CDR1 and CDR2 from the germline V gene are SGHVS and FQNEAQ. This CDR3 is built from 15 residues. The CDR3 protein is CASSSDFGLHNEQFF.

The rearrangement uses TRBV7-6 and TRBJ2-1; the TCRdb D gene call, TRBD2, has no DNA to confirm it. Germline V gene data show CDR1 as SGHVS and CDR2 as FNYEAQ. The length of the CDR3 is 15 residues. The chain's CDR3 is CASSYIAGSGNEQFF.

J is TRBJ2-3 and V is TRBV6-6. CDR3 length: 15 residues. Germline V gives CDR1 MNHNY, CDR2 SVGAGI (reference sequence). This CDR3 reads CASSYSGANTDTQYF.

The rearrangement uses TRBV28 and TRBJ2-7; TCRdb gives TRBD1 as the D gene, but with no DNA this cannot be confirmed. The CDR3 is 17 amino acids. Germline lookup yields CDR1 MDHEN and CDR2 SYDVKM. Here the CDR3 reads CAITGEDGTGASYEQYF.